This is a list of T cell receptor beta chains from one sample in a study of monozygotic twins with inflammatory bowel disease. No DNA is given; TCRdb re-called the 5' RACE reads and lists each CDR3 protein once. Reported are approximately 420,000 distinct CDR3 sequences; the ten largest clones contain 2% to 3%. Sequenced sample: blood. The receptor source for this set is a human donor with ulcerative colitis or Crohn's disease, or a healthy co-twin of an affected twin (not recorded which). The CDR3 runs from the conserved cysteine through the conserved F or W.

j_gene,len,v_gene,CDR3aa
TRBJ2-7,14,TRBV5-1,CASSLQGSGYEQYF
TRBJ1-5,15,TRBV6-1,CASSDGLPTGQPQHF
TRBJ2-3,15,TRBV6-9,CASSYFESGTDTQYF
TRBJ1-4,15,TRBV7-9,CASSLVRDRAEKLFF
TRBJ2-7,13,TRBV13,CASSLGRVHEQYF
TRBJ1-1,15,TRBV5-1,CASSWGLLKNTEAFF
TRBJ1-1,14,TRBV4-1,CASRPLWVNTEAFF
TRBJ2-7,16,TRBV15,CATSRGSGTGSYEQYF
TRBJ2-7,15,TRBV20-1,CSARATSGRDYEQYF
TRBJ2-7,12,TRBV20-1,CSARRGSCEQYF
TRBJ2-7,13,TRBV20-1,CSARVGLLYEQYF
TRBJ2-3,18,TRBV4-3,CASSQEPAGAPSTDTQYF
TRBJ2-5,15,TRBV5-6,CASSLPGQIQETQYF
TRBJ2-7,14,TRBV27,CASSLRLQGYEQYF
TRBJ2-3,18,TRBV20-1,CSASDPRLRRGVTDTQYF
TRBJ1-2,11,TRBV28,CASARVGGYTF
TRBJ1-5,18,TRBV3-1,CASSLGTGIGYSNQPQHF
TRBJ2-2,14,TRBV12-3/TRBV12-4,CASSPGPGAGELFF
TRBJ2-5,15,TRBV6-1,CASSEWRGAQETQYF
TRBJ2-2,15,TRBV5-1,CASSLRLVDTGELFF
TRBJ2-1,14,TRBV25-1,CASTREGSYNEQFF
TRBJ2-1,14,TRBV9,CASNKLGGNNEQFF